Here is one T cell receptor (beta chain) with its context. This specimen belongs to a study of patients and donors after allogeneic stem cell transplantation. TCRdb reprocessed the RT-PCR reads with MiXCR, giving one entry per CDR3 protein. Altogether approximately 410,000 distinct CDR3 sequences are present, roughly 17% being singletons, with the ten largest covering 7.2%. V lost 6 bases to trimming and J lost 4 bases, with 25 bases between them. This CDR3 has 17 amino acids. The source material was blood, either unsorted or a sorted T cell fraction (not recorded which). This receptor was identified in a human donor who was either an allogeneic HSCT recipient or a stem cell or donor lymphocyte infusion donor (not recorded which). It is not recorded whose cells these are; they may come from a transplant donor. The chain recombines TRBV12-3 or TRBV12-4 with TRBJ2-7, with D possibly TRBD1 on 6 matching bases. CDR3 residues: CASSFGIGSLRGYEQYF. In nucleotides, the CDR3 is TGTGCCAGCAGCTTCGGTATCGGATCCCTAAGGGGGTACGAGCAGTACTTC.